What follows describes a single TCR beta chain. This CDR3 comprises 15 residues. Germline V gene lookup returns CDR1 LNHDA and CDR2 SQIVND (reference sequence). Unmatched junction bases numbered 5, after V lost 6 bases and J lost 2 bases. The source of the sample is a study of blood T cell repertoires in COVID-19. Across the whole study: Sites in the United States, Italy and Spain provided acute and convalescent COVID-19 samples. In each case, the material was cDNA or gDNA derived from T cells, B-cell-depleted T cells, or PBMCs.

Per the original methods: Estimation of nucleated cell counts was performed using reference gene primer amplification. Assay: immunoSEQ multiplex PCR; the TCRdb copy retains only in-frame clones and omits some. V and J calls and clone size come straight from that table; D and trimming were deduced from the DNA. Of roughly 150,000 clones in the sample, 65% to 85% were seen once. This sequence joins TRBV19 and TRBJ1-5; 9 bases map to TRBD1. The source material was peripheral blood. This sequence was found in a man between 65 and 85 years old with active or convalescent COVID-19. CDR3 in DNA: TGTGCCAGTAGCGAGGACAGGGGAGGCAATCAGCCCCAGCATTTT. Amino acids: CASSEDRGGNQPQHF.